This TCR beta chain was found in a study of T cells in localized non-small cell lung cancer. Study outcomes and limitations: Adjacent lung held a median roughly 60 of the top 100 tumor clones. It was uninvolved adjacent lung that showed the highest T cell clonality, exceeding tumor. One tumor region alone was sequenced, and heterogeneity therefore remains possible.

Germline V gives CDR1 MNHNY, CDR2 SVGAGI (reference sequence). V was pared by 6 bases and J by 6 bases, with 14 bases between. The CDR3 extends over 13 amino acids. Assay used: immunoSEQ multiplex PCR; TCRdb lists only in-frame clones, some missing. The repertoire consists of about 24,000 clones, with around 90% occurring once and the leading ten covering roughly 20%. Regarding this clone: No antigen is known for it.

The source was peripheral blood, collected before any cancer treatment. The J gene is TRBJ1-2, the V gene TRBV6-6; D is possibly TRBD1 (6 bases). The clonotype was recovered from a man aged 35-75 years with stage I squamous cell lung carcinoma. The CDR3 DNA reads TGTGCCAGCAGCCCACCGGGACAAAATGGCTACACCTTC. This codes for CASSPPGQNGYTF.